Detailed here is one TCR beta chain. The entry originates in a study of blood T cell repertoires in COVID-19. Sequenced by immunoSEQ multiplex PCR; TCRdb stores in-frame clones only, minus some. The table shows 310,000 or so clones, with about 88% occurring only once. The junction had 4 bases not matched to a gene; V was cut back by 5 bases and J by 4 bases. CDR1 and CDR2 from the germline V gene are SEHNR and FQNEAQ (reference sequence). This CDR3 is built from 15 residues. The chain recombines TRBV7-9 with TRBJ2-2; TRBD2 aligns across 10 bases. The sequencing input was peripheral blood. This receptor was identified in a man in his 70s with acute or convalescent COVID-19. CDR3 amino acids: CASSESGRGTGELFF. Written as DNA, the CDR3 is TGTGCCAGCAGCGAAAGCGGGAGGGGCACCGGGGAGCTGTTTTTT.